This T cell receptor (beta chain) was retrieved from a study of T-cell reconstitution after alpha-beta-depleted transplantation in children. Study observations and caveats: The high TCRbeta diversity at day 60 in some patients came from surviving recipient T cells and thymic progenitors. Hyperexpanded clones declined; after one year, newly produced T cells mostly supplied diversity.

Trimming pared 4 bases from V and 8 bases from J, leaving 18 bases between. Per germline, CDR1 SGHTA and CDR2 FQGTGA. CDR3 length: 15 residues. This clonotype occurred a few times. Its antigen is unknown. TCRbeta library preparation incorporated unique molecular identifiers. TCRdb re-called the PCR reads with MiXCR, one entry per CDR3 protein. The sample holds around 200,000 distinct CDR3 sequences, 7% to 9% seen once. This specimen was PBMCs, mostly from graft donor cells, taken 360 days after TCRalphabeta/CD19-depleted stem cell transplant. The chain has TRBV7-3 and TRBJ2-1; no clear D. The sequence was obtained from a male patient aged 2 to 10 who had a stem cell transplant for acute myeloid leukemia, so the T cells may come from the graft donor. The CDR3 bases are TGTGCCAGCAGCTCAGACCTATCGGGTCTGGATGAGCAGTTCTTC. The encoded protein is CASSSDLSGLDEQFF. The whole variable domain, remainder taken from reference TRBV7-3 and TRBJ2-1, is GAGVSQTPSNKVTEKGKYVELRCDPISGHTALYWYRQSLGQGPEFLIYFQGTGAADDSGLPNDRFFAVRPEGSVSTLKIQRTERGDSAVYLCASSSDLSGLDEQFFGPGTRLTVL.